This T cell receptor beta chain was documented in a study of early T cells in non-severe SARS-CoV-2 infection. This clonotype was recorded at least ten times. Individual cDNA molecules were tagged with unique molecular identifiers, the study reported. TCRdb recomputed calls from the 5' RACE reads with MiXCR, one row per CDR3 protein. Of about 48,000 distinct CDR3 sequences in the sample, about 13% were seen once. V gave up 0 bases and J gave up 8 bases; unmatched junction bases: 3. Germline V gene lookup returns CDR1 SGDLS and CDR2 YYNGEE. The CDR3 spans 14 residues. The sequenced sample consisted of whole blood. This sequence was found in an adult who was a healthcare worker with PCR-confirmed SARS-CoV-2 infection or an uninfected control (not recorded which). The rearrangement joins TRBV9 to TRBJ1-4; 8 nucleotides align to TRBD1. The CDR3 nucleotides read TGTGCCAGCAGCGTAGGGCAGGGGGCGGAAAAACTGTTTTTT. This gives the protein CASSVGQGAEKLFF.